The present T cell receptor (beta chain) was sequenced within a study of shared clonotypes between healthy human individuals (TCRdb year 2020). A note on the overall study: The cohort comprised two women and a few men aged 18 to 49 years. For each donor, CD4 naive and CD4 memory were each given three plates, CD8 naive was given two plates, and CD8 memory was given one plate. The study deeply sequenced blood TCR repertoires of about five healthy adults to estimate repertoire size and the extent of clonotype sharing between individuals. Libraries were prepared and TCR repertoires were sequenced by different laboratories using diverse techniques, in order to increase sequencing depth and limit assay-specific biases. Each donor's leukapheresis produced roughly between roughly 0.85 and 10 billion PBMCs. Paper-wide results and their limitations: Roughly 5.2% of naive CD4, 3.5% of naive CD8, 2.3% of memory CD4, and roughly 0.4% of memory CD8 clonotypes were shared across a few donors. Even with the large sequencing depth, rarefaction of the sorted-subset datasets indicated that sequencing was incomplete. Estimated clonotype richness was generally larger for naive than for memory subsets. Sampling was restricted to blood, and TCR repertoires in tissues likely differ from the TCR repertoires found in blood. Compared with non-shared clonotypes, the clonotypes found in all four sorted-subset donors had higher generation probabilities. Because the study included only a small number of donors, the genetic and exposure-history diversity represented was limited. Pairwise subsampling led to the expectation that sequencing depth would affect the degree of clonotype sharing among donors.

The donors were healthy, HIV-negative adults with no recently reported acute infections or vaccinations. Only Caucasian adults living in Nashville, Tennessee, USA were represented among the donors. CD4+ T cells were enriched through magnetic negative selection, after which naive cells were positively selected on CD45RA and the remaining negative fraction served as the memory subset. Blood was obtained by leukapheresis, after which PBMCs were separated by Ficoll-Histopaque density gradient centrifugation and cryopreserved in liquid nitrogen vapor phase. Analytical flow cytometry was used to check the purity and quantity of every magnetically sorted T cell population. From each sorted fraction, genomic DNA was isolated and quantified by UV absorbance on a Nanodrop 2000c. Using the deep immunoSEQ assay, multiplex PCR amplified TCR CDR3 regions from genomic DNA. For each cell subset, the extracted genomic DNA was distributed evenly across all wells of several immunoSEQ 96-well plates, and each plate served as one replicate. For sorted subsets, each replicate PCR was loaded with around 220 ng genomic DNA, equivalent to about 33,000 T cell genomes. Purified libraries were measured with a Qubit 3.0 fluorometer, size-checked on a Bioanalyzer 2100, and measured again with the KAPA Library Quantification kit. A separate single-read 150-cycle Illumina NextSeq 550 flow cell was used to sequence each immunoSEQ 96-well plate. As for how the authors treated the data: Because only junctional sequences without quality scores were contained in the immunoSEQ output, filtering matching that applied to full-length reads could not be performed. Sequences were annotated with PyIR, a Python wrapper for IgBLAST v1.9, using IMGT germline references to assign V/J genes and CDR3. Reads were removed for weak V/J assignments (E-value above 1e-6), missing CDR3, stop codons, out-of-frame junctions, or ambiguous translated residues. A V3J clonotype was defined by an identical inferred V gene, J gene, and CDR3 amino acid sequence. Percentage overlap between repertoires was computed as shared unique clonotypes divided by the size of the smaller repertoire. RTK rarefaction, the Chao1 estimator, and Recon v2.1 estimates of unobserved clonotypes were used to assess repertoire richness. OLGA was used to compute generation probabilities for all TCRbeta clonotypes that the gDNA method yielded from a few donors. TCRdb stores this immuneACCESS table with in-frame sequences only. Part of the clones is absent; in the studies checked, under half of the shortfall reflects unresolved V genes, and no reason is known for the rest. Clone size and the V and J calls come from that table; the DNA yielded D and trimming. The sample table shows 2 million to 3 million clones, and roughly 93% are seen once. The leading ten clones occupy 0.36% of the sample.

This clone appeared a single time. Its target antigen remains unknown. Nothing much larger sits one base from this clone, and base qualities are not available. The germline V gene (reference sequence) sets CDR1 to MNHNY and CDR2 to SVGAGI. Trimming accounts for 9 bases at V and 4 bases at J, while the number of junction bases matched to no gene is 7. The CDR3 holds 13 amino acids from the cysteine to the phenylalanine. The kept DNA is CDR3 alone, 39 bases in frame from the first base. Sequenced material: naive CD4+ T cells from PBMCs. The sample's cell subset or site label is to be understood as: CD45RA+ positively selected. The TCR comes from a young man in good health. Some clones in this sample may be carry-over from other donors' samples. This chain joins TRBV6-6 to TRBJ2-5; 8 bases in between match TRBD2. The CDR3 reads as follows: CASSAGVPETQYF. The base sequence is TGTGCCAGTTCAGCGGGAGTCCCAGAGACCCAGTACTTC.